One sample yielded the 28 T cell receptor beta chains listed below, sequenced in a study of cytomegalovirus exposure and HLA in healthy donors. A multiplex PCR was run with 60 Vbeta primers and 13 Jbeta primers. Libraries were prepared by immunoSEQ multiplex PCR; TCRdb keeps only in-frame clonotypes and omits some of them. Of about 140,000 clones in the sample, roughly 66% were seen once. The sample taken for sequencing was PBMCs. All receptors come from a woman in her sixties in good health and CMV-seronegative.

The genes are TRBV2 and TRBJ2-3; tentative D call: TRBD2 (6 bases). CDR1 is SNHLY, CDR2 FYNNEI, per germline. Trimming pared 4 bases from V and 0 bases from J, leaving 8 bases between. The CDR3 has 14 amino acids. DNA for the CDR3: TGTGCCAGCAGTGTTGGGACTAGCACAGATACGCAGTATTTT. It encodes CASSVGTSTDTQYF.

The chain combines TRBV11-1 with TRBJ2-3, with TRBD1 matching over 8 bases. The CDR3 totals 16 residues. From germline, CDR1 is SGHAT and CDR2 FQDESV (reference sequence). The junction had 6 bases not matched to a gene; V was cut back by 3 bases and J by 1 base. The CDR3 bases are TGTGCCAGCAGCTTCGGTCAGGGGGCCGGCACAGATACGCAGTATTTT. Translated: CASSFGQGAGTDTQYF.

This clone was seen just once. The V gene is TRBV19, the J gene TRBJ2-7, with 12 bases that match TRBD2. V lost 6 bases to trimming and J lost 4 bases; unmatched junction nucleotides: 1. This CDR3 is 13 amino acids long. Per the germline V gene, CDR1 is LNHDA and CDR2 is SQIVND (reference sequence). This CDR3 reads CASSGLAGYEQYF. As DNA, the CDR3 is TGTGCCAGTAGCGGACTAGCGGGGTACGAGCAGTACTTC.

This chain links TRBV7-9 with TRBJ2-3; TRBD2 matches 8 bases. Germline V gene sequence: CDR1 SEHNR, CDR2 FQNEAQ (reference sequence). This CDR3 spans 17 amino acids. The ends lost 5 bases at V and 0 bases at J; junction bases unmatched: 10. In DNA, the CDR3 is TGTGCCAGCAGCCCTCGAACTAGCGGATTAAGCACAGATACGCAGTATTTT. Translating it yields CASSPRTSGLSTDTQYF. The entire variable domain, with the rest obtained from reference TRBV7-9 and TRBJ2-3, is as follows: DTGVSQNPRHKITKRGQNVTFRCDPISEHNRLYWYRQTLGQGPEFLTYFQNEAQLEKSRLLSDRFSAERPKGSFSTLEIQRTEQGDSAMYLCASSPRTSGLSTDTQYFGPGTRLTVL.

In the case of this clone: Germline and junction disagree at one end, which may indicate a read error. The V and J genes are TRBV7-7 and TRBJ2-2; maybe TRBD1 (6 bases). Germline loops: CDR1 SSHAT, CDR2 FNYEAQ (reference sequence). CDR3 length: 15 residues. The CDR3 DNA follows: TGTGCTAGCAGCGCAACCCAGGGGATCGGCGGGGAGCTGTTTTTT. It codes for CASSATQGIGGELFF.

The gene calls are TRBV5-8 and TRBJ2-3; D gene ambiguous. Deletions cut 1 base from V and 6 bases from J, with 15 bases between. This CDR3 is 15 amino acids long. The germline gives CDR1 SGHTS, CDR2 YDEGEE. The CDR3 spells CASSLLAGHLDTQYF. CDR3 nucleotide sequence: TGTGCCAGCAGCTTGTTGGCAGGTCACCTTGATACGCAGTATTTT.

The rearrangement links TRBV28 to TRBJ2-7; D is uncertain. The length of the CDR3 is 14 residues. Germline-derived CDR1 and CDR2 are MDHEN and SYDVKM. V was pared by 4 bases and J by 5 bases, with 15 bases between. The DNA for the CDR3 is TGTGCCAGCAGTTCCCCGGGTAGGTCCCACGAGCAGTACTTC. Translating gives CASSSPGRSHEQYF. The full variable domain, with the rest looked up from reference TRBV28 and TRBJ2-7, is DVKVTQSSRYLVKRTGEKVFLECVQDMDHENMFWYRQDPGLGLRLIYFSYDVKMKEKGDIPEGYSVSREKKERFSLILESASTNQTSMYLCASSSPGRSHEQYFGPGTRLTVT.

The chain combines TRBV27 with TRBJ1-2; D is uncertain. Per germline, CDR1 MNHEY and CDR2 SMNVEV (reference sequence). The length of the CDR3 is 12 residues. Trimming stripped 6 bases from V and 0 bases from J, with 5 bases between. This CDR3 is CASSSTNYGYTF. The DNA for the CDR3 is TGTGCCAGCAGCTCTACTAACTATGGCTACACCTTC.

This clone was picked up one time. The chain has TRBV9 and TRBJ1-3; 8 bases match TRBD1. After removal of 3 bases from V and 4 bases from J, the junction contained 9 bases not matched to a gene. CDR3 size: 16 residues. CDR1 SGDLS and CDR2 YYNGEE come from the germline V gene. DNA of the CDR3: TGTGCCAGCAGCGGACGACAGGGGAGCTTCGGAAACACCATATATTTT. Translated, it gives CASSGRQGSFGNTIYF.

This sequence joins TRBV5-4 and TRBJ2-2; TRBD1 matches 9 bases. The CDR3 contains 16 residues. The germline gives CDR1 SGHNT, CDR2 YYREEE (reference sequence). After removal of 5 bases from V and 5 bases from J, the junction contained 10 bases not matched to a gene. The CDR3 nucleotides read TGTGCCAGCAGTATGGGACAGGGTAGCCTAACCGGGGAGCTGTTTTTT. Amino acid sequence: CASSMGQGSLTGELFF.

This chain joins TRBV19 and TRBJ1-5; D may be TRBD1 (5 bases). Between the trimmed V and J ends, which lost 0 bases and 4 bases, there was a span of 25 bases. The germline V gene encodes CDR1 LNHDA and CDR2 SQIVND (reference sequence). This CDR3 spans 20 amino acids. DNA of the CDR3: TGTGCCAGTAGTATAGATGACCCGTCACAGGCTGGATCCTGGAATCAGCCCCAGCATTTT. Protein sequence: CASSIDDPSQAGSWNQPQHF.

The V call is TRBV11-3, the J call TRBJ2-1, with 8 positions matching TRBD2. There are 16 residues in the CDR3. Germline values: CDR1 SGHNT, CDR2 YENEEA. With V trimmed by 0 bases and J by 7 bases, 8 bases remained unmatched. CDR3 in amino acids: CASSLEGTRDGNEQFF. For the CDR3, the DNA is TGTGCCAGCAGCTTAGAGGGGACTAGGGATGGGAATGAGCAGTTCTTC. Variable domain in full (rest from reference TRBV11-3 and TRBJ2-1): EAGVVQSPRYKIIEKKQPVAFWCNPISGHNTLYWYLQNLGQGPELLIRYENEEAVDDSQLPKDRFSAERLKGVDSTLKIQPAELGDSAVYLCASSLEGTRDGNEQFFGPGTRLTVL.

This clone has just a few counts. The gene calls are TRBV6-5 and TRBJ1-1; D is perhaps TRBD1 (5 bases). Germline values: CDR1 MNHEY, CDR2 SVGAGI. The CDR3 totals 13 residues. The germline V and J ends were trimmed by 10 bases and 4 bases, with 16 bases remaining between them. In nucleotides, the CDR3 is TGTGCCACCCGGAGGGGAGAGGGCACTGAAGCTTTCTTT. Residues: CATRRGEGTEAFF.

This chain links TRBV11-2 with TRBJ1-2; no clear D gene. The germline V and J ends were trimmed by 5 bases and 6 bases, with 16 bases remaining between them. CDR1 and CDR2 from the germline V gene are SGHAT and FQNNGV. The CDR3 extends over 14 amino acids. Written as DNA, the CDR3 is TGTGCCAGCAGCGGTGGACCGGGAGGGCATGGCTACACCTTC. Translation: CASSGGPGGHGYTF.

The CDR3 loop reads CASSYPEGIQYF. DNA of the CDR3: TGTGCCAGCAGTTACCCGGAGGGGATTCAGTACTTC. The chain combines TRBV6-5 with TRBJ2-4, with D maybe TRBD2 (6 bases). The CDR3 has 12 residues. The V and J ends lost 2 bases and 10 bases respectively, with 9 bases between them. In germline, CDR1 is MNHEY, CDR2 SVGAGI.

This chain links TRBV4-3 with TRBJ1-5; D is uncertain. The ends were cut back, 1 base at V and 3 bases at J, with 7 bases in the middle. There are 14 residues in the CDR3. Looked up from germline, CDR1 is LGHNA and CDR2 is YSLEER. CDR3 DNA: TGCGCCAGCAGCCAAGGGCGGCACAATCAGCCCCAGCATTTT. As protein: CASSQGRHNQPQHF.

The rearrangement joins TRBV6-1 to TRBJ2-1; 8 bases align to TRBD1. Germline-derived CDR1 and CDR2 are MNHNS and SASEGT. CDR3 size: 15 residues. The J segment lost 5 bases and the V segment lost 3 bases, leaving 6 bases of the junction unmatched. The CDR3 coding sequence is TGTGCCAGCAGTGAGGACAGGGCACAACACAATGAGCAGTTCTTC. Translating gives CASSEDRAQHNEQFF.

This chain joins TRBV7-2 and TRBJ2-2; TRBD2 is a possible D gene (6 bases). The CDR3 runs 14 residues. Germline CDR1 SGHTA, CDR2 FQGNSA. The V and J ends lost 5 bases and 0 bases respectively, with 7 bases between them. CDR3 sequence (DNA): TGTGCCAGCAGCCGGGACTCGAACACCGGGGAGCTGTTTTTT. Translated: CASSRDSNTGELFF. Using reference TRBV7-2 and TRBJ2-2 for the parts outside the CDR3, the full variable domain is GAGVSQSPSNKVTEKGKDVELRCDPISGHTALYWYRQSLGQGLEFLIYFQGNSAPDKSGLPSDRFSAERTGGSVSTLTIQRTQQEDSAVYLCASSRDSNTGELFFGEGSRLTVL.

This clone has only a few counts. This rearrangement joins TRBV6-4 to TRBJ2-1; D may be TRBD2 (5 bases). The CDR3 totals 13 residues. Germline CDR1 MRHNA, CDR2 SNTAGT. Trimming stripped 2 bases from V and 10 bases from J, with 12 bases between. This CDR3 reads CASSDRELAEQFF. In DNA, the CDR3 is TGTGCCAGCAGTGACCGGGAACTGGCAGAGCAGTTCTTC.

CDR3 residues: CASSLVGGRGNEQFF. The CDR3 region has the DNA TGCGCCAGCAGCTTGGTAGGCGGGAGGGGCAATGAGCAGTTCTTC. The chain uses TRBV5-1 and TRBJ2-1; 9 bases match TRBD2. CDR3 length equals 15 residues. The germline gives CDR1 SGHRS, CDR2 YFSETQ. V shed 0 bases and J 6 bases; nucleotides not matched to a gene: 4.

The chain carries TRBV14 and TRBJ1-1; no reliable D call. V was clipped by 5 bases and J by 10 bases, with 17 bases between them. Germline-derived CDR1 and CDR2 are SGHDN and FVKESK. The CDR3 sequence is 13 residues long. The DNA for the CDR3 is TGTGCCAGCAGCACGTACTCCACGGGGTTAGCTTTCTTT. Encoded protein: CASSTYSTGLAFF.

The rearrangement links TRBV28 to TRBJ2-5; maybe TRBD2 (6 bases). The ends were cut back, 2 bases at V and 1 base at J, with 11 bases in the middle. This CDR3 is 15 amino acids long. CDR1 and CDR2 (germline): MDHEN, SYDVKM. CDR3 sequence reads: CASSLGGGSQETQYF. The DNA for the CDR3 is TGTGCCAGCAGTTTAGGGGGAGGCTCCCAAGAGACCCAGTACTTC. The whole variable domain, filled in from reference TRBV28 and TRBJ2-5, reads DVKVTQSSRYLVKRTGEKVFLECVQDMDHENMFWYRQDPGLGLRLIYFSYDVKMKEKGDIPEGYSVSREKKERFSLILESASTNQTSMYLCASSLGGGSQETQYFGPGTRLLVL.

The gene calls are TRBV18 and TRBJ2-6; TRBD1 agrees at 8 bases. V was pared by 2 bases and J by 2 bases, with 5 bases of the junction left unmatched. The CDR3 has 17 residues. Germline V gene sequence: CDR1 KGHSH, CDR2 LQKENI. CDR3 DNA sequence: TGTGCCAGCTCACCAGCAGGGGGCAGGGCTGGGGCCAACGTCCTGACTTTC. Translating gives CASSPAGGRAGANVLTF.

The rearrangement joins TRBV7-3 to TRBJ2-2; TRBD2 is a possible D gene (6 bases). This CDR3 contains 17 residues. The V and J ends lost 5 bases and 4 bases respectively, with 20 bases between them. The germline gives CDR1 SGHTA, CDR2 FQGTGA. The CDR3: CASSRGWIGSSTGELFF. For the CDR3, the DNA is TGTGCCAGCAGCCGGGGGTGGATAGGGTCGAGCACCGGGGAGCTGTTTTTT.

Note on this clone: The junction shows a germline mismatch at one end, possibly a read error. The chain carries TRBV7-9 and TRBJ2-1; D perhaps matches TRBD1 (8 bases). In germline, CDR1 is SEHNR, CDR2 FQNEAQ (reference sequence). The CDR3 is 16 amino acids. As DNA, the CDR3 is TGTTCCAGCAGACCCGACAGGGGAGGGCTTTACAATGAGCAGTTCTTC. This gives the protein CSSRPDRGGLYNEQFF. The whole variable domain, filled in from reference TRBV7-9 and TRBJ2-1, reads DTGVSQNPRHKITKRGQNVTFRCDPISEHNRLYWYRQTLGQGPEFLTYFQNEAQLEKSRLLSDRFSAERPKGSFSTLEIQRTEQGDSAMYLCSSRPDRGGLYNEQFFGPGTRLTVL.

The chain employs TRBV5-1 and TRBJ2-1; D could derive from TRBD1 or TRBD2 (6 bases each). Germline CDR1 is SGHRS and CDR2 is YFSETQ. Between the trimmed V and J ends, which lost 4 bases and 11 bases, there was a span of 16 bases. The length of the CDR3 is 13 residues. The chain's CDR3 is CASSLEGDRQQFF. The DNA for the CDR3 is TGCGCCAGCAGCCTGGAGGGTGACAGGCAGCAGTTCTTC.

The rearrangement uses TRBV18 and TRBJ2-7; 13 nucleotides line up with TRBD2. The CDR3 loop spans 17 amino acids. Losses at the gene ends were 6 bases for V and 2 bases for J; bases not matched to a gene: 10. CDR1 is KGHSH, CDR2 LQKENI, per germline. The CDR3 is CASSRTSGGAQTYEQYF. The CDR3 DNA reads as TGTGCCAGCTCCAGGACTAGCGGGGGCGCCCAGACCTACGAGCAGTACTTC.

The CDR3 loop reads CASSQVIRGPYATDTQYF. In DNA form, the CDR3 reads TGCGCCAGCAGCCAAGTAATCCGAGGGCCGTATGCCACAGATACGCAGTATTTT. J is TRBJ2-3 and V is TRBV4-3, with D possibly being TRBD2 (5 bases). CDR1 LGHNA and CDR2 YSLEER come from the germline V gene. The CDR3 has 18 residues. Trimming stripped 1 base from V and 2 bases from J, with 19 bases between.